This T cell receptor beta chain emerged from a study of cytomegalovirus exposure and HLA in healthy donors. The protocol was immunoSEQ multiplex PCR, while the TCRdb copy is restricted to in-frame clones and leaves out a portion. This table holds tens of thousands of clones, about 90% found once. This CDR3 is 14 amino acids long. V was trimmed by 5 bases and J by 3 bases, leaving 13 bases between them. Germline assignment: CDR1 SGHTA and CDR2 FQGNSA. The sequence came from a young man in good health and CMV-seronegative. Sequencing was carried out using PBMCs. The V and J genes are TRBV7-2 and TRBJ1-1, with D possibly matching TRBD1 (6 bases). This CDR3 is CASSRYRDYTEAFF. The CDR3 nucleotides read TGTGCCAGCAGCCGGTACAGGGATTACACTGAAGCTTTCTTT.